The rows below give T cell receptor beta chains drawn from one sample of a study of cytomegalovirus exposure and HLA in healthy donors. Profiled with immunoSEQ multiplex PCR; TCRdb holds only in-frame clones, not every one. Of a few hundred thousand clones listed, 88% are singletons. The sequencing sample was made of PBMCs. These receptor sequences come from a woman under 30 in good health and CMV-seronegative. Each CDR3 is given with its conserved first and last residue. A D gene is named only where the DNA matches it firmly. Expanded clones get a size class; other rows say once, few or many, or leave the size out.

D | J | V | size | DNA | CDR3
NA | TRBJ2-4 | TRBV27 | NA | TGTGCCAGCAGTCAGGCGGGCGGAGGGGGCGGAAACATTCAGTACTTC | CASSQAGGGGGNIQYF
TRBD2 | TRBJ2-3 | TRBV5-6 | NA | TGTGCCAGCAGCTCTCGACGGACTAGCGGTACGCCAGATACGCAGTATTTT | CASSSRRTSGTPDTQYF
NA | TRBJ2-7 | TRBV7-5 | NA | TGTGCCAGAAGCCCCAATCTAGCGGGAGTTATGTACGAGCAGTACTTC | CARSPNLAGVMYEQYF
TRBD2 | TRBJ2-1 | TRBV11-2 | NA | TGTGCCAGCAGCCGTGATAGCGGGAGATCAATGAATGAGCAGTTCTTC | CASSRDSGRSMNEQFF
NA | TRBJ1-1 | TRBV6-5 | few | TGTGCCAGCACCCTAGGGCGGGGCACTGAAGCTTTCTTT | CASTLGRGTEAFF
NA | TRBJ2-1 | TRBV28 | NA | TGTGCCAGCAGTTTTCCATCTCAGAGGGACAATGAGCAGTTCTTC | CASSFPSQRDNEQFF
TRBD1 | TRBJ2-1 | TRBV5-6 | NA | TGTGCCAGCAGCTTGGCCTTGACAGGGTGGAATGAGCAGTTCTTC | CASSLALTGWNEQFF
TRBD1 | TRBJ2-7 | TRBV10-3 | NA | TGTGCCATCAGGGACAGGGATTCGGAGGAGCAGTACTTC | CAIRDRDSEEQYF
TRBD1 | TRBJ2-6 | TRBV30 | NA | TGTGCCTCGTCGGGACAGGCCGTCTCTGGGGCCAACGTCCTGACTTTC | CASSGQAVSGANVLTF
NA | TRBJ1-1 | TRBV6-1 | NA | TGTGCCAGCAGAAACCACAGGGAACGAGCTTTCTTT | CASRNHRERAFF
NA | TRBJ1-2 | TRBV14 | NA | TGTGCCAGCAGCCAAGTACTGGAGTATGGCTACACCTTC | CASSQVLEYGYTF
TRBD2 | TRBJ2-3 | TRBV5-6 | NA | TGTGCCAGCAGCTTGGCGTCTAGCGGACCAGATACGCAGTATTTT | CASSLASSGPDTQYF
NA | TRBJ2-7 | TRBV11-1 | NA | TGTGCCAGCAGCTCCAAGACCCTATTCGGGGAGCAGTACTTC | CASSSKTLFGEQYF
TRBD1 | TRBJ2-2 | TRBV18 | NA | TGTGCCAGCTCACCACAAACCAAGGGACAGGTGGTGAACCCTACGAACACCGGGGAGCTGTTTTTT | CASSPQTKGQVVNPTNTGELFF
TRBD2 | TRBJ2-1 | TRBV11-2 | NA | TGTGCCAGCAGCCCAACGACTAGGACTAGCGGGAGGGGGGAGCAGTTCTTC | CASSPTTRTSGRGEQFF
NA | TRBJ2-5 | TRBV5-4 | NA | TGTGCCAGCAGCCTCACCGCGGGGTACCAAGAGACCCAGTACTTC | CASSLTAGYQETQYF
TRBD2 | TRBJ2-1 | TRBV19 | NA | TGTGCCAGTAGTATTGCTAGCGGGTCCTACAATGAGCAGTTCTTC | CASSIASGSYNEQFF
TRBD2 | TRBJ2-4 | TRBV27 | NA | TGTGCCAGCAGTTCCCCAAGACTAGCGGGAGCACTAGCCAAAAACATTCAGTACTTC | CASSSPRLAGALAKNIQYF
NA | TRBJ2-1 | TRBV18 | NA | TGTGCCAGCTCACCACCATCAGGATCCTACAATGAGCAGTTCTTC | CASSPPSGSYNEQFF
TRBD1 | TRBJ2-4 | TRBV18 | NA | TGTGCCAGCTCACCTCTGACAGGGGAGGCCATTCAGTACTTC | CASSPLTGEAIQYF
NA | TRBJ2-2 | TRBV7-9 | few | TGTGCCAGCAGGCTAACCGGGGAGCTGTTTTTT | CASRLTGELFF
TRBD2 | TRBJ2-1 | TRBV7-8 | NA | TGTGCCAGCAGCTTAGGCCGGGTCGGGCTAGCGGCCCACAATGAGCAGTTCTTC | CASSLGRVGLAAHNEQFF
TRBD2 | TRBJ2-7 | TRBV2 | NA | TGTGCCAGCACCACTTCGACTAGCGGAGCCTACGAGCAGTACTTC | CASTTSTSGAYEQYF
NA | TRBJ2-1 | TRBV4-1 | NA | TGCGCCAGCAGCCAAGATCCCCCGGTCCCGAGTGAGCAGTTCTTC | CASSQDPPVPSEQFF
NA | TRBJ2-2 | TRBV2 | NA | TGTGCCAGCAGTGAGTTTAGCACCGGGGAGCTGTTTTTT | CASSEFSTGELFF
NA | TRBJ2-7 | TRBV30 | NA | TGTGCCTGGAGTGACAGGGCCTACGAGCAGTACTTC | CAWSDRAYEQYF
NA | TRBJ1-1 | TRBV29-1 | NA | TGCAGCGCTTCTTACACTGAAGCTTTCTTT | CSASYTEAFF
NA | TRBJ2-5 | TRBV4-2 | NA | TGTGCCAGCAGCCTAAACCGACTAGGAGCACAAGAGACCCAGTACTTC | CASSLNRLGAQETQYF
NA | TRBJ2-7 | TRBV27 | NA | TGTGCCAGCAGTTTCGGCGGTGGGTCCTACGAGCAGTACTTC | CASSFGGGSYEQYF
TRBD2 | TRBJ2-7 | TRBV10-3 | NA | TGTGCCATCAGCGGACTAGCGCACGAATACGAGCAGTACTTC | CAISGLAHEYEQYF
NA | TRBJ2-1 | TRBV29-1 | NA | TGCAGCGTGGGGGGAGTAGAGCAGTTCTTC | CSVGGVEQFF
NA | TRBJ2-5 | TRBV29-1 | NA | TGCAGCGTCTCGGTAGATAACTTGGAAGAGACCCAGTACTTC | CSVSVDNLEETQYF
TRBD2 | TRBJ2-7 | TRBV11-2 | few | TGTGCCAGCAGCAAGAGGTGGACTAGCGGGAATGACGAGCAGTACTTC | CASSKRWTSGNDEQYF
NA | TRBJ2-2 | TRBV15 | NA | TGTGCCACCAGCAGAGTTGTACTTAGGGCTAGCGTGGGGCCCGGGGAGCTGTTTTTT | CATSRVVLRASVGPGELFF
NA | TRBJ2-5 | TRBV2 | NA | TGTGCCAGCCGGGGGGCAGGGAGCGAGACCCAGTACTTC | CASRGAGSETQYF
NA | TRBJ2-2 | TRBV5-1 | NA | TGCGCCAGCAGCTTGGTTCGCGGGAACACCGGGGAGCTGTTTTTT | CASSLVRGNTGELFF
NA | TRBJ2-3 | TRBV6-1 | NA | TGTGCCAGCAGTGATGGGCAGGGAATCCTCACAGATACGCAGTATTTT | CASSDGQGILTDTQYF
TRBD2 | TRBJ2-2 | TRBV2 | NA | TGTGCCAGCGGGGGACTAGCGGTCCCCGGGGAGCTGTTTTTT | CASGGLAVPGELFF
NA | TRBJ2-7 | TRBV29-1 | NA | TGCAGCGTTGTCGTACCCCTACAGGGTACCCTTCTCCTCTCCTACGAGCAGTACTTC | CSVVVPLQGTLLLSYEQYF
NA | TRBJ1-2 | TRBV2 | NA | TGTGCCAGCTATGACCCGGGGGACGTCGGCTATGGCTACACCTTC | CASYDPGDVGYGYTF
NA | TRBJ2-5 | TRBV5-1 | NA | TGCGCCAGCAGCTTGGAGGGGCGGGGAGAGACCCAGTACTTC | CASSLEGRGETQYF
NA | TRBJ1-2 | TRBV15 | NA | TGTGCCACCAGCAGAGATTCCGGGGGAGCCTATGGCTACACCTTC | CATSRDSGGAYGYTF
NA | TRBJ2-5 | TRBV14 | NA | TGTGCCAGCAGCCAAGGAGGAGTGCAAGAGACCCAGTACTTC | CASSQGGVQETQYF
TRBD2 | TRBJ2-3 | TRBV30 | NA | TGTGCCTGGAGCGGAGGAGCTAGCGGGAGGGCGGATACGCAGTATTTT | CAWSGGASGRADTQYF
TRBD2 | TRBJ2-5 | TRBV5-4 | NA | TGTGCCAGCAGCTTATCGAGCGGGAAGGTCCAAGAGACCCAGTACTTC | CASSLSSGKVQETQYF
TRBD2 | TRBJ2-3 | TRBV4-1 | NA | TGCGCCAGCAGCCCACGGACTAGAGTCGAAACAGATACGCAGTATTTT | CASSPRTRVETDTQYF
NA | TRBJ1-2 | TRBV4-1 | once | TGCGCCAGCAGCCAAGTCCAGGGGCGAATCTTCCTATCTAACTATGGCTACACCTTC | CASSQVQGRIFLSNYGYTF
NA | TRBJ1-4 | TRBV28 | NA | TGTGCCAGCAGAGATGGCAGGTCCGCTAATGAAAAACTGTTTTTT | CASRDGRSANEKLFF
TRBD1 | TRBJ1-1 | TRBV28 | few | TGTGCCACCCACACCCCCGGGACAGGGGCTATGAACACTGAAGCTTTCTTT | CATHTPGTGAMNTEAFF
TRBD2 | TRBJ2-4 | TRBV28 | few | TGTGCCAGCAGTGGAGCCGGGACTAGCGGGAGGATAGCCAAAAACATTCAGTACTTC | CASSGAGTSGRIAKNIQYF
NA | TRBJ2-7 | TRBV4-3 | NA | TGCGCCAGCAGCCAAGACGGCGTCGGGGAGGGGGGCTACGAGCAGTACTTC | CASSQDGVGEGGYEQYF